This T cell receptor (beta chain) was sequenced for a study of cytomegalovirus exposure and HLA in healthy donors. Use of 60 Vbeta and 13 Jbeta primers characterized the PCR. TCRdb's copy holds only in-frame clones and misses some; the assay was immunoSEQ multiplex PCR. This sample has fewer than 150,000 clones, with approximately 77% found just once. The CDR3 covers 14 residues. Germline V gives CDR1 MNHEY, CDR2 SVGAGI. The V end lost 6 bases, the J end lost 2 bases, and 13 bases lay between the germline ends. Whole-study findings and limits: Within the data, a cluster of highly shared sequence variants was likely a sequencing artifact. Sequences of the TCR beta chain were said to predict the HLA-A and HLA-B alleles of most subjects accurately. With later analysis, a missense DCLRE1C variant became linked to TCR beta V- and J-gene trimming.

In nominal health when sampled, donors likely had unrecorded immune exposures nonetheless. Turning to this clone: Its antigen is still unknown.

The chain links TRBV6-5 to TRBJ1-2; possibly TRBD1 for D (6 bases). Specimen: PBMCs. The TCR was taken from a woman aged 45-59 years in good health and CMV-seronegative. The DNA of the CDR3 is TGTGCCAGCAGGAGAGGACAGAACAACTATGGCTACACCTTC. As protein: CASRRGQNNYGYTF.